These T cell receptor beta chains were read from a single sample in a study of blood T cell repertoires in COVID-19. Assay used: immunoSEQ multiplex PCR; TCRdb lists only in-frame clones, some missing. The table has about 230,000 clones, approximately 90% seen once. Input material: peripheral blood. These receptors came from a man between 50 and 59 years old with COVID-19, enrolled during active disease. CDR3s include the opening cysteine and the closing phenylalanine or tryptophan. The D gene is left open where the match is weak. Clone size appears in some rows only: once, few, many, or a class for an expanded clone.

.,TRBV5-1,TRBD1,TRBJ1-4,TGCGCCAGCAGCTTGGCAGGGACAGGGCTCCCGTTCACTAATGAAAAACTGTTTTTT,CASSLAGTGLPFTNEKLFF
.,TRBV24-1,TRBD1,TRBJ2-5,TGTGCCACCAGTGGGGGACAGGGGATCCAGTACTTC,CATSGGQGIQYF
.,TRBV27,TRBD1,TRBJ1-2,TGTGCCAGCAGAGGGACAGGGGGCCCCTATGGCTACACCTTC,CASRGTGGPYGYTF
.,TRBV7-2,TRBD1,TRBJ1-6,TGTGCCAGCAGCTTCGGGACAGGGGGTTCCTATAATTCACCCCTCCACTTT,CASSFGTGGSYNSPLHF
.,TRBV5-4,TRBD1,TRBJ2-1,TGTGCCAGCAGCCTGCCGGACAGGGTCAATGAGCAGTTCTTC,CASSLPDRVNEQFF
.,TRBV2,.,TRBJ2-7,TGTGCCAGCAGTGCAAACTACGAGCAGTACTTC,CASSANYEQYF
.,TRBV5-1,TRBD1,TRBJ2-7,TGCGCCAGCAGCGTGGGACAGCTAATCTCCTACGAGCAGTACTTC,CASSVGQLISYEQYF
.,TRBV25-1,TRBD1,TRBJ2-7,TGTGCCAGTAGGACAGGGGGAACCTACGAGCAGTACTTC,CASRTGGTYEQYF
.,TRBV28,.,TRBJ2-7,TGTGCCAGCAGAATGGACAGAGTATCCTACGAGCAGTACTTC,CASRMDRVSYEQYF
.,TRBV6-5,.,TRBJ2-3,TGTGCCAGCAGTTACTCAACACAAACAAAAGATACGCAGTATTTT,CASSYSTQTKDTQYF
.,TRBV20-1,.,TRBJ2-5,TGCAGTGCGGAGGGTCGGGAGACCCAGTACTTC,CSAEGRETQYF
.,TRBV7-6,.,TRBJ1-1,TGTGCCAGCAGCAAGGGGGGGGAGAACACTGAAGCTTTCTTT,CASSKGGENTEAFF
.,TRBV27,.,TRBJ2-3,TGTGCCAGCAGTCCGTATAGAGGCACAGATACGCAGTATTTT,CASSPYRGTDTQYF
.,TRBV7-6,TRBD1,TRBJ2-2,TGTGCCAGCAGCTTTTCGGACAGGGACCACACCGGGGAGCTGTTTTTT,CASSFSDRDHTGELFF
.,TRBV19,.,TRBJ1-5,TGTGCCAGTAGTATAGACAGGGATCAGCCCCAGCATTTT,CASSIDRDQPQHF
.,TRBV7-6,.,TRBJ2-3,TGTGCCAGCAGCTTATTTGAGGGATACACAGATACGCAGTATTTT,CASSLFEGYTDTQYF
few,TRBV5-4,.,TRBJ1-3,TGTGCCAGCAGCTCGGGACTCTCAGGAAACACCATATATTTT,CASSSGLSGNTIYF
.,TRBV27,.,TRBJ1-5,TGTGCCAGCAGGATGAACAGGGAACAACCCCAGCATTTT,CASRMNREQPQHF
.,TRBV25-1,TRBD1,TRBJ2-7,TGTGCCAGCAGGATGAGACAGGGGGACTCCTACGAGCAGTACTTC,CASRMRQGDSYEQYF
.,TRBV20-1,.,TRBJ1-6,TGCAGTGCTAGTGTCGGTGAGCGTAATTCACCCCTCCACTTT,CSASVGERNSPLHF